The sequence of this T cell receptor (beta chain) was determined in a study of cytomegalovirus exposure and HLA in healthy donors. Study as a whole: The same platform was used for the 90 to 150 validation repertoires as for the 666 first-cohort repertoires, as reported in a later analysis. Study conclusions and caveats: Overall, approximately 180 TCR beta chains were annotated as cytomegalovirus-associated.

Profiling relied on immunoSEQ multiplex PCR, and the TCRdb table lists in-frame clones only, not all of them. The table shows 150,000 to 250,000 clones, with 65% to 90% occurring only once. V was shortened by 4 bases and J by 8 bases, with 12 bases between the two germline ends. In germline, CDR1 is SGHTS, CDR2 YDEGEE. The CDR3 runs 12 residues. Of note for this clone: As yet, its antigen is unknown.

The sequenced material came from PBMCs. The sequence was obtained from a woman aged 30 to 39 in good health and CMV-seropositive. The genes are TRBV5-8 and TRBJ1-2; possibly TRBD1 for D (5 bases). Here the CDR3 reads CASSPWGDGYTF. In DNA, the CDR3 is TGTGCCAGCAGCCCCTGGGGGGACGGCTACACCTTC.